Shown below are 5 T cell receptor beta chains from a single sample sequenced in a study of T cell responses to AZD1222 COVID-19 vaccine. Clones were read by immunoSEQ multiplex PCR, and TCRdb kept only the in-frame ones, dropping some. The table lists around 100,000 clones, approximately 87% of them singletons. The input for sequencing was peripheral blood, taken on day 0 of AZD1222 vaccination. The source of these receptors is an adult in good health.

The rearrangement joins TRBV12-5 to TRBJ2-7; a possible D gene is TRBD1 (6 bases). Germline V gives CDR1 LGHNT, CDR2 FRNRAP. V lost 5 bases, J lost 6 bases, and 17 bases lay in between. The CDR3 is made up of 14 amino acids. The CDR3, as DNA: TGTGCTAGTGGTGTTAGGGGGACGGGGTTCGAGCAGTACTTC. Its protein product is CASGVRGTGFEQYF.

The genes are TRBV7-9 and TRBJ1-2; 8 bases match TRBD1. The CDR3 spans 13 residues. Germline CDR1 and CDR2: SEHNR and FQNEAQ (reference sequence). V was clipped by 2 bases and J by 6 bases; unmatched bases: 2. The CDR3 DNA reads TGTGCCAGCAGCTTAACAGGGGGTGATGGCTACACCTTC. It translates to CASSLTGGDGYTF.

DNA for the CDR3: TGCGCCAGCAGCTTGGCCGCGGTAGCTGGGGATACGCAGTATTTT. Translated: CASSLAAVAGDTQYF. V gene TRBV5-1 combines with J gene TRBJ2-3; D is undetermined. CDR1 and CDR2 (germline): SGHRS, YFSETQ. Trimming removed 0 bases from V and 6 bases from J, with 14 bases in between. The CDR3 runs to 15 residues.

V is TRBV19 and J is TRBJ1-1; maybe TRBD1 (5 bases). The germline V and J ends were trimmed by 5 bases and 2 bases, with 12 bases remaining between them. Germline assignment: CDR1 LNHDA and CDR2 SQIVND (reference sequence). CDR3 size: 14 residues. In nucleotides, the CDR3 is TGTGCCAGTAGTGGGGGGGTCCTTAACACTGAAGCTTTCTTT. Protein: CASSGGVLNTEAFF.

V usage is TRBV27 and J usage is TRBJ1-1, with D maybe TRBD1 (5 bases). This CDR3 region has 15 residues. V was cut by 3 bases and J by 2 bases, with 13 bases left in between. Germline V gene data show CDR1 as MNHEY and CDR2 as SMNVEV (reference sequence). The CDR3 spells CASSFRPGGNTEAFF. CDR3 in DNA: TGTGCCAGCAGTTTCCGTCCCGGGGGAAACACTGAAGCTTTCTTT.